The 9 T cell receptor beta chains below come from one sample, sequenced in a study of CD8 T cells in ankylosing spondylitis. TCRdb recomputed calls from the 5' RACE reads with MiXCR, one row per CDR3 protein. The table includes a few hundred thousand distinct CDR3 sequences, about 18% detected once. The sample comprised blood, either unsorted or a sorted T cell fraction (not recorded which). The receptors were gathered from a male donor with ankylosing spondylitis or in good health (not recorded which).

This chain uses TRBV5-5 with TRBJ2-5; D is possibly TRBD1 (6 bases). The CDR3 has 17 amino acids. V was pared by 0 bases and J by 5 bases, with 20 bases between. Germline V lookup: CDR1 SGHKS, CDR2 YYEKEE (reference sequence). The CDR3 region is CASSLDLTRQGFETQYF. In DNA form, the CDR3 reads TGTGCCAGCAGCTTGGATTTAACGCGGCAGGGGTTCGAGACCCAGTACTTC.

The chain carries TRBV4-3 and TRBJ2-7; 7 nucleotides align to TRBD1. The CDR3 loop spans 13 amino acids. V was pared by 4 bases and J by 5 bases, with 5 bases of the junction left unmatched. Germline V gives CDR1 LGHNA, CDR2 YSLEER. CDR3 residues: CASSLNRGDEQYF. In DNA form, the CDR3 reads TGCGCCAGCAGCCTTAACAGGGGAGACGAGCAGTACTTC.

This clonotype came up a few times. V gene TRBV20-1 combines with J gene TRBJ1-1, with TRBD1 identical over 7 bases. Germline CDR1 is DFQATT and CDR2 is SNEGSKA (reference sequence). Trimming took 5 bases from V and 3 from J; bases not matched to a gene: 9. The CDR3 extends over 14 amino acids. CDR3: CSASGTEYYTEAFF. The CDR3 DNA follows: TGCAGTGCTTCCGGGACAGAATATTACACTGAAGCTTTCTTT.

This clonotype was seen a few times. V and J are TRBV10-3 and TRBJ2-7; 8 bases align to TRBD2. Germline assignment: CDR1 ENHRY and CDR2 SYGVKD. CDR3 length equals 16 residues. Trimming took 2 bases from V and 3 from J; bases not matched to a gene: 9. The CDR3 bases are TGTGCCATCAGTGAGCCTGGTAGCGGGACAATCTACGAGCAGTACTTC. Translation gives CAISEPGSGTIYEQYF.

As regards this clonotype: The junction departs from the called germline gene at one end, perhaps through a read error. The V call is TRBV12-3 or TRBV12-4, the J call TRBJ2-7; TRBD1 matches 9 bases. The CDR3 is made up of 13 amino acids. The CDR3 nucleotides are TGTGCCGGCAGCTCCCGGGACAGGGAGGTGCAGTACTTC. Translating gives CAGSSRDREVQYF.

This clonotype was detected a few times. This chain links TRBV12-3 or TRBV12-4 with TRBJ2-1; D might be TRBD2 (5 bases). The CDR3 has 13 residues. Trimming took off 4 bases at V and 10 bases at J, with 14 bases between the two ends. The CDR3 protein is CASSWTRDLEQFF. The CDR3 nucleotides read TGTGCCAGCAGTTGGACCCGGGATTTAGAGCAGTTCTTC.

In its sample, this clonotype was seen a few times. The rearrangement links TRBV29-1 to TRBJ2-7; 9 bases fit TRBD1. Trimming removed 5 bases from V and 3 bases from J; junction bases left unmatched: 5. This CDR3 comprises 13 residues. The germline gives CDR1 SQVTM, CDR2 ANQGSEA. The CDR3 DNA reads as TGCAGCGTTTCCGAGGGACAGGGCTACGAGCAGTACTTC. Protein: CSVSEGQGYEQYF.

This clonotype ranks as medium-sized. The chain recombines TRBV20-1 with TRBJ2-5, with TRBD1 matching 9 bases. The CDR3 runs 16 residues. CDR1 is DFQATT and CDR2 is SNEGSKA in the germline V gene (reference sequence). J lost 5 bases, V lost 5 bases, and 15 bases had no gene match. For the CDR3, the DNA is TGCAGTGCTCCCGACTTATTCGGACAGGGGATTGAGACCCAGTACTTC. Translation gives CSAPDLFGQGIETQYF.

This clonotype was observed a few times. The chain carries TRBV4-1 and TRBJ2-7; weak D call: TRBD1 (6 bases). V gave up 5 bases and J gave up 5 bases, with 19 bases separating them. This CDR3 has 15 amino acids. CDR1 and CDR2 from the germline V gene are MGHRA and YSYEKL. CDR3 in DNA: TGCGCCAGCAGCTATGCGGTGGCAGGGGATGACGAGCAGTACTTC. Residues: CASSYAVAGDDEQYF.